These 27 T cell receptor beta chains were sequenced from one sample in a study of blood T cells in healthy people across ages. Alongside a J-beta primer mix, a sample-barcoded 5' primer served in a second PCR lasting roughly 7 to 12 cycles. TCRdb used MiXCR to reprocess the 5' RACE reads, holding one entry per CDR3 protein. The sample consists of 650,000 or so distinct CDR3 sequences, about 51% of them appearing once. The sample taken for sequencing was blood. These receptors originate from a woman over 75 in good health.

This clonotype was counted at least ten times. This chain links TRBV2 with TRBJ2-1, with 11 bases matching TRBD2. The CDR3 has 19 residues. V dropped 5 bases and J dropped 4; count of bases not matched to a gene: 16. Germline CDR1 SNHLY, CDR2 FYNNEI. The CDR3 nucleotides read TGTGCCAGCAGTTCACCCCAAACTAGCGGGAGCCCCTGGTACAATGAGCAGTTCTTC. As protein: CASSSPQTSGSPWYNEQFF.

The rearrangement links TRBV5-1 to TRBJ1-2, with D unclear. V lost 1 base and J lost 2, with 9 bases in between. CDR1 is SGHRS, CDR2 YFSETQ, per germline. The CDR3 runs 14 residues. The DNA for the CDR3 is TGCGCCAGCAGCTTGTTGAACGAGAACTATGGCTACACCTTC. It specifies CASSLLNENYGYTF. The entire variable domain, with the rest obtained from reference TRBV5-1 and TRBJ1-2, is as follows: KAGVTQTPRYLIKTRGQQVTLSCSPISGHRSVSWYQQTPGQGLQFLFEYFSETQRNKGNFPGRFSGRQFSNSRSEMNVSTLELGDSALYLCASSLLNENYGYTFGSGTRLTVV.

In regard to this clonotype: The junction departs from the called germline gene at one end, perhaps through a read error. The V call is TRBV28, the J call TRBJ2-1; D is uncertain. From germline, CDR1 is MDHEN and CDR2 SYDVKM. There are 11 residues in the CDR3. CDR3 residues: CASSLLYEQLF. The CDR3 coding sequence is TGTGCCAGCAGTTTGTTATATGAGCAGTTATTC.

This sequence joins TRBV11-2 and TRBJ1-2, with TRBD1 matching 12 bases. CDR3 length: 16 residues. Germline CDR1 and CDR2: SGHAT and FQNNGV. V gave up 1 base and J gave up 7 bases; unmatched junction bases: 7. The CDR3 DNA is TGTGCCAGCAGCTTAGGCGGGACAGGGGGCGACGGTGGCTACACCTTC. Amino acid sequence: CASSLGGTGGDGGYTF. The full variable domain, its missing parts supplied by reference TRBV11-2 and TRBJ1-2, is EAGVAQSPRYKIIEKRQSVAFWCNPISGHATLYWYQQILGQGPKLLIQFQNNGVVDDSQLPKDRFSAERLKGVDSTLKIQPAKLEDSAVYLCASSLGGTGGDGGYTFGSGTRLTVV.

This clonotype was seen a few times. This chain joins TRBV29-1 and TRBJ2-1, with D maybe TRBD2 (7 bases). The germline gives CDR1 SQVTM, CDR2 ANQGSEA. Trimming left V 5 bases short and J 0 bases short, with 11 bases between. The CDR3 totals 14 residues. CDR3 DNA sequence: TGCAGCGTTTCGGGGGGCGTCTCCTACAATGAGCAGTTCTTC. Translating it yields CSVSGGVSYNEQFF.

The genes are TRBV5-5 and TRBJ1-5; D not certain. V lost 0 bases and J lost 6, with 13 bases in between. Per germline, CDR1 SGHKS and CDR2 YYEKEE (reference sequence). The CDR3 contains 15 residues. The CDR3 nucleotides read TGTGCCAGCAGCTTGGGTCCGGAACACTTTCAGCCCCAGCATTTT. Encoded protein: CASSLGPEHFQPQHF.

This clonotype was seen more than once but under ten times. The genes are TRBV20-1 and TRBJ2-5; 7 bases are a match to TRBD2. CDR1 and CDR2 from the germline V gene are DFQATT and SNEGSKA (reference sequence). The V gene end was trimmed by 5 bases and the J gene end by 11 bases; junction bases not matched to a gene: 11. This CDR3 is built from 12 residues. CDR3 amino acids: CSAPWGSREQYF. The CDR3 DNA reads as TGCAGTGCTCCTTGGGGGTCGCGGGAGCAGTACTTC.

This clonotype occurred many times. The chain carries TRBV7-2 and TRBJ1-5, with 9 bases that match TRBD1. V gave up 0 bases and J gave up 6 bases; unmatched junction bases: 6. The CDR3 consists of 16 residues. Germline V CDR1 and CDR2: SGHTA, FQGNSA. As DNA, the CDR3 is TGTGCCAGCAGCTTAGCGGTACAGGGGGCAGGTCAGCCCCAGCATTTT. Protein product: CASSLAVQGAGQPQHF.

The gene calls are TRBV7-9 and TRBJ2-5, with TRBD2 matching over 10 bases. This CDR3 region has 15 residues. After removal of 5 bases from V and 4 bases from J, the junction contained 7 bases not matched to a gene. Germline V lookup: CDR1 SEHNR, CDR2 FQNEAQ (reference sequence). CDR3 nucleotides: TGTGCCAGCAGCGTTAGCGGGGGGTTCGGAGAGACCCAGTACTTC. Translated: CASSVSGGFGETQYF. The full variable domain, with the rest looked up from reference TRBV7-9 and TRBJ2-5, is DTGVSQNPRHKITKRGQNVTFRCDPISEHNRLYWYRQTLGQGPEFLTYFQNEAQLEKSRLLSDRFSAERPKGSFSTLEIQRTEQGDSAMYLCASSVSGGFGETQYFGPGTRLLVL.

The rearrangement uses TRBV12-3 or TRBV12-4 and TRBJ2-3; no clear D. V was cut by 5 bases and J by 5 bases, with 11 bases left in between. The CDR3 runs 13 residues. CDR3 residues: CASSPNLGDTQYF. The CDR3 region has the DNA TGTGCCAGCAGTCCCAACTTAGGAGATACGCAGTATTTT.

The chain employs TRBV2 and TRBJ2-6; D is perhaps TRBD1 (6 bases). The CDR3 is made up of 17 amino acids. Trimming pared 10 bases from V and 2 bases from J, leaving 21 bases between. The germline gives CDR1 SNHLY, CDR2 FYNNEI. CDR3: CATESRGSGTGANVLTF. The CDR3 DNA sequence: TGTGCCACTGAGTCCAGGGGCTCCGGGACTGGGGCCAACGTCCTGACTTTC.

V gene TRBV7-8 combines with J gene TRBJ2-1, with unresolved D. The germline V and J ends were trimmed by 4 bases and 2 bases, with 18 bases remaining between them. This CDR3 has 17 residues. The germline V gene encodes CDR1 SGHVS and CDR2 FQNEAQ. Written as DNA, the CDR3 is TGTGCCAGCAGCTCCCCCGAGAAGGGTCTTACCTACAATGAGCAGTTCTTC. This encodes CASSSPEKGLTYNEQFF.

This clonotype has only a few counts. The chain uses TRBV12-3 or TRBV12-4 and TRBJ1-2; 7 bases match TRBD1. The ends lost 7 bases at V and 2 bases at J; junction bases unmatched: 10. CDR3 length: 15 residues. The CDR3 region is CASKISGQTNYGYTF. The CDR3 coding sequence is TGTGCCAGCAAAATTTCGGGACAGACCAACTATGGCTACACCTTC.

Note on this clonotype: An end of the junction differs from the germline gene, which may be a read error. The chain combines TRBV7-9 with TRBJ1-4, with a weak D call TRBD1 (6 bases). CDR3 size: 18 residues. Germline V gives CDR1 SEHNR, CDR2 FQNEAQ (reference sequence). CDR3 loop: CASTRGGPGEATNEKLFF. Here the CDR3 DNA reads TGTGCTAGCACCCGGGGGGGCCCCGGCGAGGCAACTAATGAAAAACTGTTTTTT.

This clonotype has ten or more counts. The V and J genes are TRBV28 and TRBJ2-3; 8 positions match TRBD2. The CDR3 runs to 15 residues. Trimming at V came to 2 bases and at J to 5 bases, leaving 6 bases not matched to a gene. From germline, CDR1 is MDHEN and CDR2 SYDVKM. CDR3 DNA sequence: TGTGCCAGCAGTTTAGCTCGCGGGAGGTTAGATACGCAGTATTTT. Translating it yields CASSLARGRLDTQYF.

This clonotype was observed a single time. V is TRBV4-2 and J is TRBJ2-7; TRBD2 aligns across 10 bases. The CDR3 is 15 amino acids. Trimming cost V 4 bases and J 0 bases; bases outside gene matches: 3. CDR1 is LGHNA and CDR2 is YNFKEQ in the germline V gene. The CDR3 sequence is CASSRGTSDSYEQYF. CDR3 coding DNA: TGTGCCAGCAGCCGAGGGACTAGCGACTCCTACGAGCAGTACTTC.

This chain uses TRBV12-3 or TRBV12-4 with TRBJ2-3; 9 bases line up with TRBD2. J was trimmed by 0 bases and V by 8 bases; bases with no gene match: 6. This CDR3 has 15 amino acids. As DNA, the CDR3 is TGTGCCAGCCATGGTAGCGGGGGAAGCACAGATACGCAGTATTTT. Amino acid sequence: CASHGSGGSTDTQYF.

The V call is TRBV6-5, the J call TRBJ2-7; D not certain. The CDR3 has 15 residues. Germline V CDR1 and CDR2: MNHEY, SVGAGI. The V gene lost 0 bases and the J gene lost 3 bases, with 12 bases spanning the gap. The CDR3 DNA reads as TGTGCCAGCAGTTACTCCCTTGACACCTACTACGAGCAGTACTTC. Encoded protein: CASSYSLDTYYEQYF.

In this sample, this clonotype turned up many times. The chain couples TRBV6-6 to TRBJ2-7; weak D call: TRBD1 (5 bases). Germline values: CDR1 MNHNY, CDR2 SVGAGI (reference sequence). V was trimmed by 10 bases and J by 1 base, leaving 11 bases between them. This CDR3 is built from 12 residues. The DNA of the CDR3 is TGTGCCATGGGGCCTTCTTCCTACGAGCAGTACTTC. This gives the protein CAMGPSSYEQYF.

The CDR3 nucleotides are TGTGCCAGCAGTTATACAGGCATCCCTAACTATGGCTACACCTTC. This codes for CASSYTGIPNYGYTF. The chain combines TRBV5-6 with TRBJ1-2; D possibly corresponds to TRBD1 (5 bases). The V gene lost 5 bases and the J gene lost 0 bases, with 14 bases spanning the gap. The CDR3 has 15 amino acids. Germline assignment: CDR1 SGHDT and CDR2 YYEEEE.

The chain is built from TRBV6-1 and TRBJ1-1; maybe TRBD1 (6 bases). V lost 0 bases and J 4 bases, leaving 12 bases between the germline ends. In germline, CDR1 is MNHNS, CDR2 SASEGT. This CDR3 has 15 amino acids. CDR3 coding DNA: TGTGCCAGCAGTGAAGCGAGACGAGGGGGCACTGAAGCTTTCTTT. It specifies CASSEARRGGTEAFF.

Notes on this clonotype: The CDR3 does not close with the conserved phenylalanine or tryptophan, likely indicating a read error. J is TRBJ2-3 and V is TRBV14; D call uncertain. The V gene's germline CDR1 is SGHDN and CDR2 FVKESK. V was trimmed by 1 base and J by 2 bases, leaving 13 bases between them. CDR3 size: 16 residues. Here the CDR3 DNA reads TGTGCCAGCAGCCAAGTTTTTGGATCTCTCACAGATACGCAGTATTCT. It is translated as CASSQVFGSLTDTQYS.

The chain carries TRBV4-1 and TRBJ1-2; D perhaps matches TRBD1 (6 bases). This CDR3 has 16 amino acids. V shed 1 base and J shed 4 bases, with 16 bases lying between them. Germline values: CDR1 MGHRA, CDR2 YSYEKL. In DNA form, the CDR3 reads TGCGCCAGCAGCCAAGTACGGGGGCGCCTGAGCTATGGCTACACCTTC. Its translation is CASSQVRGRLSYGYTF.

DNA of the CDR3: TGTGCCAGCAGCCCGAACAGGGGCTACTATGGCTACACCTTC. Translated, it gives CASSPNRGYYGYTF. The rearrangement joins TRBV7-2 to TRBJ1-2; 7 nucleotides line up with TRBD1. The V segment lost 5 bases and the J segment 3 bases; nucleotides outside the gene matches: 6. CDR1 SGHTA and CDR2 FQGNSA come from the germline V gene. This CDR3 spans 14 amino acids.

CDR3 coding DNA: TGTGCCATCAGTGAGTATAGGTCCGGAAATTCACCCCTCCACTTT. Translated, it gives CAISEYRSGNSPLHF. The J gene is TRBJ1-6, the V gene TRBV10-3; the D is unclear. This CDR3 is 15 amino acids long. Germline V gene lookup returns CDR1 ENHRY and CDR2 SYGVKD. Trimming pared 1 base from V and 7 bases from J, leaving 11 bases between.

This clonotype was observed once. The chain carries TRBV12-3 or TRBV12-4 and TRBJ1-5; the D is unclear. The CDR3 consists of 11 residues. Here the CDR3 DNA reads TGTGCGGGTGGGGACAATCAGCCCCAGCATTTT. Protein: CAGGDNQPQHF.

The rearrangement joins TRBV10-3 to TRBJ1-1; 12 bases fit TRBD1. This CDR3 region has 15 residues. Trimming removed 7 bases from V and 6 bases from J; junction bases left unmatched: 9. Germline CDR1 is ENHRY and CDR2 is SYGVKD. The CDR3 sequence: CAITGGTGGLAEAFF. The CDR3 region has the DNA TGTGCCATCACTGGCGGGACAGGGGGCCTCGCTGAAGCTTTCTTT.